This T cell receptor beta chain was documented in a study of human T cells and chemical hapten exposure. The CDR3 has 13 residues. The germline V gene has CDR1 MNHEY and CDR2 SMNVEV (reference sequence). J gave up 3 bases and V 6 bases, and 1 base lay outside the gene matches. This clonotype was detected a few times. Time point given: patch test 3, about 24 weeks after DPC sensitization. Treatment here: therapeutic diphenylcyclopropenone sensitization with weekly scalp DPC. Suited to DPC and affected by alopecia, the donors ranged from 18 to 70 years old. TCRdb redid the calling of the RACE reads with MiXCR, one entry per CDR3 protein. Of tens of thousands of distinct CDR3 sequences listed, more than 10% were seen once; the top ten hold around 3.7%.

V gene TRBV27 combines with J gene TRBJ1-5; TRBD1 aligns across 8 bases. This sequence originates from a woman aged 50 to 60 with alopecia areata. Some clones in this sample may be carry-over from other donors' samples. The sample consisted of whole blood, taken in connection with sensitization to the hapten diphenylcyclopropenone (DPC). The CDR3 DNA follows: TGTGCCAGCAGGACAGGGGCCAATCAGCCCCAGCATTTT. Protein: CASRTGANQPQHF.